This T cell receptor (beta chain) was identified during a study of blood T cell repertoires in COVID-19. Study-wide context: Sample material is recorded as cDNA or gDNA derived from T cells, B-cell-depleted T cells, or PBMCs.

This CDR3 contains 15 residues. The trim removed 1 base at V and 4 bases at J, leaving 6 bases unmatched. Germline CDR1 and CDR2: SGHTA and FQGNSA. Profiling relied on immunoSEQ multiplex PCR, and the TCRdb table lists in-frame clones only, not all of them. The table lists over 90,000 clones, around 87% of them singletons. The sample consisted of peripheral blood. The V gene is TRBV7-2, the J gene TRBJ1-2; 7 bases agree with TRBD1. The sequence derives from a human donor in a cohort sampled during active COVID-19. The CDR3 sequence: CASSLGSGTAYGYTF. CDR3 coding DNA: TGTGCCAGCAGCTTAGGATCCGGGACAGCCTATGGCTACACCTTC.